These T cell receptor beta chains were read from a single sample in a study of T cells in narcolepsy. Sequenced by immunoSEQ multiplex PCR; TCRdb stores in-frame clones only, minus some. The sample includes some 30,000 clones, about 89% of them seen just once. The specimen was CD45RA- memory CD4+ T cells from PBMCs. The receptor source for this set is a human donor with narcolepsy. Each CDR3 is given with its conserved first and last residue. The D gene is left open where the match is weak. The size entry is marked missing in some rows and otherwise reads once, few, many or a size class.

J: TRBJ1-1
D: -
V: TRBV6-5
size: -
CDR3: CASSYGAGGNTEAFF
DNA: TGTGCCAGCAGTTACGGGGCCGGGGGTAACACTGAAGCTTTCTTT

J: TRBJ2-6
D: TRBD1
V: TRBV2
size: -
CDR3: CASSPDRGGANVLTF
DNA: TGTGCCAGCAGCCCCGACAGGGGTGGGGCCAACGTCCTGACTTTC

J: TRBJ1-5
D: -
V: TRBV2
size: -
CDR3: CASSGGASNQPQHF
DNA: TGTGCCAGCAGTGGAGGGGCTTCAAACCAGCCCCAGCATTTT

J: TRBJ2-5
D: TRBD2
V: TRBV27
size: -
CDR3: CASSFGGGARETQYF
DNA: TGTGCCAGCAGTTTCGGCGGGGGGGCCAGGGAGACCCAGTACTTC

J: TRBJ1-6
D: -
V: TRBV10-3
size: -
CDR3: CAIRDSYSPLHF
DNA: TGTGCCATCAGGGACAGCTATTCACCCCTCCACTTT

J: TRBJ2-6
D: -
V: TRBV19
size: -
CDR3: CASHPTGHRSGANVLTF
DNA: TGTGCCAGTCACCCAACGGGACACCGCTCTGGGGCCAACGTCCTGACTTTC

J: TRBJ2-2
D: -
V: TRBV5-1
size: -
CDR3: CASRRSSGDSANTGELFF
DNA: TGCGCCAGCAGGCGGAGTAGCGGGGACAGCGCGAACACCGGGGAGCTGTTTTTT

J: TRBJ1-6
D: TRBD1
V: TRBV4-1
size: -
CDR3: CASSQEGRQGVSNNSPLHF
DNA: TGCGCCAGCAGCCAAGAAGGGAGACAGGGGGTTTCAAATAATTCACCCCTCCACTTT

J: TRBJ1-2
D: -
V: TRBV19
size: once
CDR3: CASSGREPYGYTF
DNA: TGTGCCAGTAGTGGTCGGGAGCCCTATGGCTACACCTTC

J: TRBJ1-6
D: -
V: TRBV10-3
size: -
CDR3: CAIRFKGYSPLHF
DNA: TGTGCCATCAGATTCAAAGGTTATTCACCCCTCCACTTT

J: TRBJ1-5
D: -
V: TRBV18
size: few
CDR3: CASSPDSNQPQHF
DNA: TGTGCCAGCTCACCAGACAGCAATCAGCCCCAGCATTTT

J: TRBJ2-2
D: -
V: TRBV5-1
size: -
CDR3: CASSWGVGELFF
DNA: TGCGCCAGCAGCTGGGGTGTCGGGGAGCTGTTTTTT

J: TRBJ1-1
D: -
V: TRBV7-9
size: -
CDR3: CASSHPGENTEAFF
DNA: TGTGCCAGCAGCCATCCCGGGGAAAACACTGAAGCTTTCTTT

J: TRBJ2-5
D: -
V: TRBV5-1
size: -
CDR3: CASRSLAGVQETQYF
DNA: TGCGCCAGCAGGTCGCTTGCCGGGGTCCAAGAGACCCAGTACTTC

J: TRBJ2-7
D: -
V: TRBV2
size: -
CDR3: CASSGGHWEQYF
DNA: TGTGCCAGCAGTGGGGGACACTGGGAGCAGTACTTC

J: TRBJ2-1
D: -
V: TRBV20-1
size: -
CDR3: CSASSANEQFF
DNA: TGCAGTGCTAGTTCGGCCAATGAGCAGTTCTTC

J: TRBJ2-2
D: TRBD1
V: TRBV5-6
size: -
CDR3: CASSFTRDRSYTGELFF
DNA: TGTGCCAGCAGCTTCACCCGGGACAGGTCGTACACCGGGGAGCTGTTTTTT

J: TRBJ1-3
D: TRBD1
V: TRBV2
size: -
CDR3: CASSEDRGFGNTIYF
DNA: TGTGCCAGCAGTGAAGACAGGGGATTTGGAAACACCATATATTTT

J: TRBJ2-3
D: -
V: TRBV9
size: -
CDR3: CASSVGTIMTDTQYF
DNA: TGTGCCAGCAGCGTCGGGACGATCATGACAGATACGCAGTATTTT

J: TRBJ1-5
D: -
V: TRBV27
size: -
CDR3: CASSFQADSNQPQHF
DNA: TGTGCCAGCAGTTTTCAGGCAGATAGCAATCAGCCCCAGCATTTT

J: TRBJ1-1
D: TRBD1
V: TRBV5-8
size: -
CDR3: CASRHPDRATEAFF
DNA: TGTGCCAGCAGGCACCCTGACAGGGCCACTGAAGCTTTCTTT

J: TRBJ2-2
D: TRBD1
V: TRBV29-1
size: -
CDR3: CSVGQGTGELFF
DNA: TGCAGCGTGGGACAGGGGACCGGGGAGCTGTTTTTT

J: TRBJ1-3
D: -
V: TRBV18
size: -
CDR3: CASSSDTGNTIYF
DNA: TGTGCCAGCTCATCGGACACTGGAAACACCATATATTTT

J: TRBJ1-1
D: -
V: TRBV5-1
size: -
CDR3: CASSLQGGTEAFF
DNA: TGCGCCAGCAGCTTACAGGGCGGCACTGAAGCTTTCTTT

J: TRBJ1-2
D: -
V: TRBV6-5
size: -
CDR3: CASRPTGYGYTF
DNA: TGTGCCAGCAGACCGACGGGGTATGGCTACACCTTC

J: TRBJ1-5
D: -
V: TRBV27
size: -
CDR3: CASSFGPGRPQHF
DNA: TGTGCCAGCAGTTTTGGGCCAGGTCGGCCCCAGCATTTT

J: TRBJ2-1
D: -
V: TRBV5-1
size: -
CDR3: CASSLAPTEAEQFF
DNA: TGCGCCAGCAGCTTGGCTCCGACTGAAGCTGAGCAGTTCTTC

J: TRBJ1-2
D: -
V: TRBV2
size: -
CDR3: CAHPVNYGYTF
DNA: TGTGCCCACCCAGTTAACTATGGCTACACCTTC

J: TRBJ2-3
D: -
V: TRBV5-1
size: -
CDR3: CASSLEDSQAGTQYF
DNA: TGCGCCAGCAGCTTGGAGGACAGTCAAGCAGGTACGCAGTATTTT

J: TRBJ1-4
D: TRBD1
V: TRBV4-1
size: -
CDR3: CASSQAQGKLSKSEKLFF
DNA: TGCGCCAGCAGCCAGGCACAGGGGAAATTGAGCAAATCTGAAAAACTGTTTTTT